This TCR beta chain is from a study of cytomegalovirus exposure and HLA in healthy donors. Germline CDR1 is SQVTM and CDR2 is ANQGSEA. The CDR3 consists of 13 residues. Trimming at V came to 2 bases and at J to 2 bases, leaving 2 bases not matched to a gene. As regards this clone: Distinct nucleotide sequences in the sample also encode this CDR3.

This PCR relied on a set of 60 Vbeta primers and 13 Jbeta primers. Sequencing used immunoSEQ multiplex PCR; TCRdb keeps in-frame clones, though not all of them. The data hold roughly 120,000 clones, with under 70% observed a single time. The receptor comes from a young man in good health and CMV-seropositive. The chain combines TRBV29-1 with TRBJ1-2; 7 bases are a match to TRBD1. Source material: PBMCs. CDR3 in amino acids: CSVEPTGNYGYTF. CDR3 DNA sequence: TGCAGCGTTGAACCGACAGGGAACTATGGCTACACCTTC.